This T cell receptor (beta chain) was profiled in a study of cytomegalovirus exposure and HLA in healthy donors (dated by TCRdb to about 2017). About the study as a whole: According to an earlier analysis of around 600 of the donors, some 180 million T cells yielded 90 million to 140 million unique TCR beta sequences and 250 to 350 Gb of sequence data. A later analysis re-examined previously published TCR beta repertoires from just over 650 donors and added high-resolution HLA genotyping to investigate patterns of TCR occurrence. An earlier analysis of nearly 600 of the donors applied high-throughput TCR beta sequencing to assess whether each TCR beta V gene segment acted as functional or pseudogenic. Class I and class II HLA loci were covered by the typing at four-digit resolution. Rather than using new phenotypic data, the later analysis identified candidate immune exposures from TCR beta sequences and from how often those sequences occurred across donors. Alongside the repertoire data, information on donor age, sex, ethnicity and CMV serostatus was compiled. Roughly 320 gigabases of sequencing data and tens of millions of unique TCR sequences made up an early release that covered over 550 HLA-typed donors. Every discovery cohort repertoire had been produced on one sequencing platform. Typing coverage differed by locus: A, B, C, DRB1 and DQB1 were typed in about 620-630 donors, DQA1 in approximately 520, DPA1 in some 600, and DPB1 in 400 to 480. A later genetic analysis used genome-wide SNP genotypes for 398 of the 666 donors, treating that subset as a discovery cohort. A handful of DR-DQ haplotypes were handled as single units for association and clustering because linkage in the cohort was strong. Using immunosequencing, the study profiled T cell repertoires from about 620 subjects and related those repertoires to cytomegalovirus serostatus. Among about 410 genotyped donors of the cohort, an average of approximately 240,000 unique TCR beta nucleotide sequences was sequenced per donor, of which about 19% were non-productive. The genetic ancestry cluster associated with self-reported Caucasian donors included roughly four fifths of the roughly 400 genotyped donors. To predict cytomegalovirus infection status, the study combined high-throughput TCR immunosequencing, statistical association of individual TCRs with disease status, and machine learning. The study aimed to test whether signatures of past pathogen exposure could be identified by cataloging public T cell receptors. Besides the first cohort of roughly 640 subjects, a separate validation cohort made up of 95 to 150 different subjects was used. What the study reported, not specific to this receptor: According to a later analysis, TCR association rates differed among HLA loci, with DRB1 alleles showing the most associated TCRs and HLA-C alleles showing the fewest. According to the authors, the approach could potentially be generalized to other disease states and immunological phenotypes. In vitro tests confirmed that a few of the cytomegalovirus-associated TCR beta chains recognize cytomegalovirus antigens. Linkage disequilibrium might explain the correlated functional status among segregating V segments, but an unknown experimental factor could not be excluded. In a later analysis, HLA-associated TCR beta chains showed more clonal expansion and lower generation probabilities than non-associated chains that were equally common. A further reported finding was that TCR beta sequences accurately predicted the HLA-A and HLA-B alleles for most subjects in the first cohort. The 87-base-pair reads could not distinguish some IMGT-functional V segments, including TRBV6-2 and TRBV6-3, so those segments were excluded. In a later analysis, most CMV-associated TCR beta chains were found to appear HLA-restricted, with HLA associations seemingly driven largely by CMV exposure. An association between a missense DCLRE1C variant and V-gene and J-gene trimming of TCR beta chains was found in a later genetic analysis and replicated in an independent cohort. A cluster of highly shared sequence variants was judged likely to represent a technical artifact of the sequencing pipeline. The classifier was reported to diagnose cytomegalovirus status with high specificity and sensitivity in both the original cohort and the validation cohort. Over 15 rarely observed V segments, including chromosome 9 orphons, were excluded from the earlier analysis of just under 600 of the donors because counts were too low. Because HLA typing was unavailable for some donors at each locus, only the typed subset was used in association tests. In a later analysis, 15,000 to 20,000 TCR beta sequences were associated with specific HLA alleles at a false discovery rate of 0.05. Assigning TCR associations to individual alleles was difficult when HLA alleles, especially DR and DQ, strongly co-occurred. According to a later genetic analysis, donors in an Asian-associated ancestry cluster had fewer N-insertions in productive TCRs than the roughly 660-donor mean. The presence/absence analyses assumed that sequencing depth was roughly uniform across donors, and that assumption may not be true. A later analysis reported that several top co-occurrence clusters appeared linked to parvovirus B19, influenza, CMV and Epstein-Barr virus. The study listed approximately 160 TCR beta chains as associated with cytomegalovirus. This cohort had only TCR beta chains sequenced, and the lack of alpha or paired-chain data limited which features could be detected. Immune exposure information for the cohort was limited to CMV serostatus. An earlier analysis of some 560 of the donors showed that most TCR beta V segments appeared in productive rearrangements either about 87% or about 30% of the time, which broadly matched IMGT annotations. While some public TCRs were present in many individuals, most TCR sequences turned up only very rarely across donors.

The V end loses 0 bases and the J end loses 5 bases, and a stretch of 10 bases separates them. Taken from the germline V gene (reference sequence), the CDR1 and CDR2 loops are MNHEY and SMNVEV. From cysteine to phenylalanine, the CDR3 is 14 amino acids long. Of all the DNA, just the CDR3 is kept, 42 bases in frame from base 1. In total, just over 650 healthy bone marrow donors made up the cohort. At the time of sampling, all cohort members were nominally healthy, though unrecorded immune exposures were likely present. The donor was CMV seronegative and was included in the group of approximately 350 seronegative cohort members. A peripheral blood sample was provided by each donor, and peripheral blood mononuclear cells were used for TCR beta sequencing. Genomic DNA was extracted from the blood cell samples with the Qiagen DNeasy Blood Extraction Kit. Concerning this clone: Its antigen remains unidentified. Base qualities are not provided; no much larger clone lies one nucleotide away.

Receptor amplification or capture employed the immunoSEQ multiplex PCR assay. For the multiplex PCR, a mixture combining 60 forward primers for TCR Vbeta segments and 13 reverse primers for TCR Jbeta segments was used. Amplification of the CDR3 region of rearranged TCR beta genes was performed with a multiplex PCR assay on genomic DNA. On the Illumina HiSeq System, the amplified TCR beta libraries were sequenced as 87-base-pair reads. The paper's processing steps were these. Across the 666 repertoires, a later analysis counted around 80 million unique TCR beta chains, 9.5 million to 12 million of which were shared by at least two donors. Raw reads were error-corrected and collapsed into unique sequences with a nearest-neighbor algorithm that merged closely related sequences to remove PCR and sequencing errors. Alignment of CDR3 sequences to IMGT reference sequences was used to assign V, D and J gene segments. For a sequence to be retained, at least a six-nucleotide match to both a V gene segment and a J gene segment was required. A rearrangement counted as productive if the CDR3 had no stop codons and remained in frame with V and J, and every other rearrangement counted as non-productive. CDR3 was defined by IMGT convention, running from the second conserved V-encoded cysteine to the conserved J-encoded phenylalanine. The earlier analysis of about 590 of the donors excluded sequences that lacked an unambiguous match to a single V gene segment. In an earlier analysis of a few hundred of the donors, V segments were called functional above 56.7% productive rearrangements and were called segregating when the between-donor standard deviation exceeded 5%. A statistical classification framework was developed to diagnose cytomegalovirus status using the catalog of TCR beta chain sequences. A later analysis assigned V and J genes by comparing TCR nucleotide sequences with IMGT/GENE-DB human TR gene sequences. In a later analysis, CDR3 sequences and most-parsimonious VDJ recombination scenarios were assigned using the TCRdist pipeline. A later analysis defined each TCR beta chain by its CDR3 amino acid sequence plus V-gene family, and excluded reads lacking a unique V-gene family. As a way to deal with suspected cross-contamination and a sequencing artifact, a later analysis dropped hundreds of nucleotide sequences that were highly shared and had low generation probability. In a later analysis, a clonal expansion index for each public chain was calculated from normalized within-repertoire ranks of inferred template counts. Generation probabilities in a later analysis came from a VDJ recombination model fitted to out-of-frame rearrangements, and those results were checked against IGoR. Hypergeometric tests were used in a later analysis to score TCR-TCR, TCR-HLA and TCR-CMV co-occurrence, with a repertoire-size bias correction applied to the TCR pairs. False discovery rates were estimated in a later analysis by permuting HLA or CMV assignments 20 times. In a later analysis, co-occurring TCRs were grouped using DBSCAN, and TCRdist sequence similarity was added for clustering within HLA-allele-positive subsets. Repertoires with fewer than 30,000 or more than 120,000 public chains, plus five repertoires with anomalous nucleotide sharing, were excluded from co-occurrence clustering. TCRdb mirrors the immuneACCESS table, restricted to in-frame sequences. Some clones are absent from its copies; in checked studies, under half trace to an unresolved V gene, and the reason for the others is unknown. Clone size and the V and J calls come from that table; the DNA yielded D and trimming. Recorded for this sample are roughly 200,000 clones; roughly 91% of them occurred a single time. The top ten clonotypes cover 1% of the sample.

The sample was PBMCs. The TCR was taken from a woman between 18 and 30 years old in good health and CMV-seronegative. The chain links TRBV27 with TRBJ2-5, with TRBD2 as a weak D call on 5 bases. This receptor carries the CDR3 CASSLSVTKETQYF. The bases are TGTGCCAGCAGTTTATCGGTGACTAAGGAGACCCAGTACTTC.